A single sample gave rise to the 20 T cell receptor beta chains below, sequenced in a study of blood T cell repertoires in COVID-19. Data came from immunoSEQ multiplex PCR; TCRdb stores just in-frame clones and leaves some out. Here the sample spans about 120,000 clones, 83% being singletons. Source material: peripheral blood. The receptor source for this set is a young man with acute or convalescent COVID-19.

The V and J genes are TRBV3-1 (or the pseudogene TRBV3-2) and TRBJ2-3; 11 nucleotides agree with TRBD2. The germline V gene has CDR1 LGHDT and CDR2 YNNKEL (reference sequence). The CDR3 is made up of 15 amino acids. V was pared by 8 bases and J by 1 base, with 5 bases of the junction left unmatched. CDR3 amino acids: CASRSTSGGTDTQYF. The CDR3 DNA reads TGTGCCAGCCGCTCGACTAGCGGGGGCACAGATACGCAGTATTTT.

The table lists this clone with a few counts. This chain links TRBV11-3 with TRBJ2-7, with TRBD1 matching over 8 bases. The CDR3 totals 17 residues. J gave up 0 bases and V 2 bases, and 9 bases lay outside the gene matches. The germline gives CDR1 SGHNT, CDR2 YENEEA. CDR3 coding DNA: TGTGCCAGCAGCTTACCTCCGGACAGGGAGAGCTCCTACGAGCAGTACTTC. Residues: CASSLPPDRESSYEQYF.

Comment on this clone: With a far larger clone one base away, a read error is the likely cause. This CDR3 is also generated by other DNA sequences in the sample. J is TRBJ2-5 and V is TRBV6-1; 12 bases are shared with TRBD2. Losses at the gene ends were 2 bases for V and 2 bases for J; bases not matched to a gene: 0. The CDR3 loop spans 15 amino acids. In germline, CDR1 is MNHNS, CDR2 SASEGT. Here the CDR3 DNA reads TGTGCCAGCAGTGAACTAGCGGGAGGGCAAGAGACCCAGTACTTC. It translates to CASSELAGGQETQYF.

The chain joins TRBV9 to TRBJ2-7; the D gene is possibly TRBD2 (5 bases). This CDR3 is 13 amino acids long. In germline, CDR1 is SGDLS, CDR2 YYNGEE. V was clipped by 2 bases and J by 5 bases, with 11 bases between them. For the CDR3, the DNA is TGTGCCAGCAGCGTGGTCGGAGGAGACGAGCAGTACTTC. This encodes CASSVVGGDEQYF.

The chain carries TRBV5-4 and TRBJ1-1; no firm D call. The V end was cut by 2 bases, the J end by 0 bases, with 8 bases between. The V gene's germline CDR1 is SGHNT and CDR2 YYREEE (reference sequence). The CDR3 has 14 amino acids. The CDR3 reads CASSFSVLNTEAFF. The CDR3 DNA reads TGTGCCAGCAGCTTCTCCGTATTGAACACTGAAGCTTTCTTT. The full variable domain, in which reference TRBV5-4 and TRBJ1-1 provide the parts outside the CDR3, is ETGVTQSPTHLIKTRGQQVTLRCSSQSGHNTVSWYQQALGQGPQFIFQYYREEENGRGNFPPRFSGLQFPNYSSELNVNALELDDSALYLCASSFSVLNTEAFFGQGTRLTVV.

This chain links TRBV19 with TRBJ2-2; D is ambiguous. Trimming pared 5 bases from V and 3 bases from J, leaving 7 bases between. Germline loops: CDR1 LNHDA, CDR2 SQIVND (reference sequence). This CDR3 has 13 amino acids. CDR3 region: CASSLLYTGELFF. For the CDR3, the DNA is TGTGCCAGTAGTCTACTCTACACCGGGGAGCTGTTTTTT.

V usage is TRBV13 and J usage is TRBJ1-2; D uncertain. This CDR3 is built from 11 residues. CDR1 is PRHDT, CDR2 FYEKMQ, per germline (reference sequence). Trimming pared 6 bases from V and 10 bases from J, leaving 12 bases between. CDR3: CASRQRSLYTF. CDR3 sequence (DNA): TGTGCCAGCAGGCAACGGTCCCTCTACACCTTC.

This chain uses TRBV27 with TRBJ2-5, with 9 bases aligning to TRBD2. The CDR3 sequence is 15 residues long. V gave up 5 bases and J gave up 4 bases; unmatched junction bases: 8. Germline V lookup: CDR1 MNHEY, CDR2 SMNVEV (reference sequence). CDR3 loop: CASSPRAGGRETQYF. The DNA for the CDR3 is TGTGCCAGCAGTCCCCGGGCGGGGGGGAGAGAGACCCAGTACTTC.

In this sample, this clone turned up once. A much more abundant neighbour one base away suggests this may be a read error. The chain combines TRBV4-1 with TRBJ1-1; D is undetermined. Germline V gene sequence: CDR1 MGHRA, CDR2 YSYEKL. V lost 1 base, J lost 1 base, and 4 bases lay in between. CDR3 size: 13 residues. The CDR3 spells CASSQVGNTEAFF. The CDR3 DNA reads as TGCGCCAGCAGCCAAGTCGGGAACACTGAAGCTTTCTTT.

The V gene is TRBV12-3 or TRBV12-4, the J gene TRBJ1-5; 7 bases are shared with TRBD1. The CDR3 runs 13 residues. After removal of 8 bases from V and 0 bases from J, the junction contained 1 base not matched to a gene. CDR3: CASGQVSNQPQHF. In DNA form, the CDR3 reads TGTGCCAGCGGACAGGTTAGCAATCAGCCCCAGCATTTT.

This clone was detected only a few times. V usage is TRBV5-1 and J usage is TRBJ1-3, with TRBD1 identical over 8 bases. CDR1 and CDR2 from the germline V gene are SGHRS and YFSETQ. J lost 4 bases, V lost 4 bases, and 10 bases had no gene match. The CDR3 totals 16 residues. Here the CDR3 reads CASSRATRGPGNTIYF. In DNA form, the CDR3 reads TGCGCCAGCAGCCGTGCTACCAGGGGGCCCGGAAACACCATATATTTT. Together with reference TRBV5-1 and TRBJ1-3, the CDR3 gives the full variable domain: KAGVTQTPRYLIKTRGQQVTLSCSPISGHRSVSWYQQTPGQGLQFLFEYFSETQRNKGNFPGRFSGRQFSNSRSEMNVSTLELGDSALYLCASSRATRGPGNTIYFGEGSWLTVV.

The genes are TRBV29-1 and TRBJ2-1; a possible D gene is TRBD1 (5 bases). Trimming stripped 6 bases from V and 8 bases from J, with 23 bases between. The CDR3 has 15 amino acids. CDR1 is SQVTM, CDR2 ANQGSEA, per germline. The CDR3 sequence is CSVSRGFSGGDEQFF. CDR3 coding DNA: TGCAGCGTGTCTAGGGGCTTTTCGGGTGGTGATGAGCAGTTCTTC.

The chain is built from TRBV6-5 and TRBJ1-6; 9 positions match TRBD1. The CDR3 length is 16 residues. V shed 0 bases, J shed 7 bases, and the junction held 4 bases outside the gene matches. Per the germline V gene, CDR1 is MNHEY and CDR2 is SVGAGI. The CDR3 here is CASSYSGTGTNSPLHF. In nucleotides, the CDR3 is TGTGCCAGCAGTTACTCCGGGACAGGGACCAATTCACCCCTCCACTTT.

The J gene is TRBJ1-1, the V gene TRBV6-6; perhaps TRBD1 as D (5 bases). Per germline, CDR1 MNHNY and CDR2 SVGAGI (reference sequence). Trimming took off 0 bases at V and 2 bases at J, with 10 bases between the two ends. This CDR3 comprises 15 residues. CDR3 sequence: CASSYSRQGNTEAFF. For the CDR3, the DNA is TGTGCCAGCAGTTACTCGCGCCAGGGAAACACTGAAGCTTTCTTT.

The J gene is TRBJ2-6, the V gene TRBV29-1; 7 bases are shared with TRBD1. Trimming cost V 7 bases and J 0 bases; bases outside gene matches: 9. There are 16 residues in the CDR3. Per the germline V gene, CDR1 is SQVTM and CDR2 is ANQGSEA. For the CDR3, the DNA is TGCAGCGCTTCCGGGACAGAGAACTCTGGGGCCAACGTCCTGACTTTC. Encoded protein: CSASGTENSGANVLTF.

This clone was counted only a few times. The V and J genes are TRBV7-9 and TRBJ1-1; tentative D call: TRBD1 (5 bases). Germline values: CDR1 SEHNR, CDR2 FQNEAQ (reference sequence). V was trimmed by 5 bases and J by 1 base, leaving 14 bases between them. The CDR3 is 15 amino acids. The chain's CDR3 is CASSLSVGQNTEAFF. CDR3 in DNA: TGTGCCAGCAGCCTAAGCGTCGGACAGAACACTGAAGCTTTCTTT.

This chain joins TRBV18 and TRBJ1-2; 8 bases fit TRBD1. The CDR3 spans 13 residues. Germline V gene lookup returns CDR1 KGHSH and CDR2 LQKENI. The junction had 5 bases not matched to a gene; V was cut back by 6 bases and J by 5 bases. CDR3 coding DNA: TGTGCCAGCTCTCCGGGACAGGAGTATGGCTACACCTTC. Translating gives CASSPGQEYGYTF.

The rearrangement uses TRBV24-1 and TRBJ1-2; possibly TRBD1 for D (6 bases). Trimming shortened V by 1 base and J by 5 bases, and 10 bases separated the two germline ends. The CDR3 is 14 amino acids. From germline, CDR1 is KGHDR and CDR2 SFDVKD. The CDR3 here is CATSDFRQDYGYTF. In DNA, the CDR3 is TGTGCCACCAGTGATTTCAGACAGGATTATGGCTACACCTTC.

The CDR3 region is CASSTAAGGIQPQHF. The CDR3 region has the DNA TGTGCCAGCAGTACCGCCGCAGGGGGAATACAGCCCCAGCATTTT. This rearrangement joins TRBV6-2 or TRBV6-3 to TRBJ1-5; 7 bases line up with TRBD1. Germline V gives CDR1 MNHEY, CDR2 SVGEGT. The CDR3 sequence is 15 residues long. Trimming cost V 5 bases and J 7 bases; bases outside gene matches: 11.

The CDR3 DNA reads as TGCGCCAGCAGCCCAAGACTAGGGACTGGGGCCAACGTCCTGACTTTC. Translated: CASSPRLGTGANVLTF. The chain joins TRBV4-1 to TRBJ2-6; maybe TRBD2 (6 bases). Between the trimmed V and J ends, which lost 4 bases and 2 bases, there was a span of 12 bases. From germline, CDR1 is MGHRA and CDR2 YSYEKL. The CDR3 is 16 residues long.